A selection of T cell receptor beta chains follows, all from one sample in a study of blood T cell repertoires in COVID-19. Produced via immunoSEQ multiplex PCR; TCRdb's table is partial and in-frame only. The sample consists of just over 300,000 clones, about 85% of them appearing once. Material: peripheral blood. The receptors come from a man aged 18 to 29 with active or convalescent COVID-19. Both conserved end residues are part of each CDR3. The order of the fields is CDR3 DNA, CDR3 protein, V gene, J gene, D gene, clone size. D genes are given only for firm matches. Expanded clones are given a class, and other clones once, few, many or no size at all.

DNA: TGTGCCAGCAGCCAACAGGGGGGAAACACTGAAGCTTTCTTT
CDR3: CASSQQGGNTEAFF
V: TRBV14
J: TRBJ1-1
D: TRBD1
size: few

DNA: TGCAGCGTTGAAGATCAAGAGACAGTCTATGGCTACACCTTC
CDR3: CSVEDQETVYGYTF
V: TRBV29-1
J: TRBJ1-2
D: -
size: -

DNA: TGCAGCGTTCCGGACAAGAAGTCCTATGGCTACACCTTC
CDR3: CSVPDKKSYGYTF
V: TRBV29-1
J: TRBJ1-2
D: -
size: -

DNA: TGCGCCAGCAGTGAGACTAGCGGGGGGGCCAATGAGCAGTTCTTC
CDR3: CASSETSGGANEQFF
V: TRBV10-2
J: TRBJ2-1
D: TRBD2
size: -

DNA: TGTGCCAGCAGCTACGGGCCAGGAGGACTGGATATCTATGGCTACACCTTC
CDR3: CASSYGPGGLDIYGYTF
V: TRBV11-2
J: TRBJ1-2
D: -
size: -

DNA: TGTGCCACCAGCAGAGGAGGACAGGTCCTGTATAATTCACCCCTCCACTTT
CDR3: CATSRGGQVLYNSPLHF
V: TRBV15
J: TRBJ1-6
D: TRBD1
size: -

DNA: TGCGCCAGCAGCTTGGGTACTAGCGGGGGCTTGGAGACCCAGTACTTC
CDR3: CASSLGTSGGLETQYF
V: TRBV5-1
J: TRBJ2-5
D: TRBD2
size: once

DNA: TGTGCCAGCGCTGCCCGCCCTACAGAGACCCAGTACTTC
CDR3: CASAARPTETQYF
V: TRBV28
J: TRBJ2-5
D: -
size: -

DNA: TGTGCCAGCAGCCCCGGGACCCAGGGGTTGCCCCTCCACTTT
CDR3: CASSPGTQGLPLHF
V: TRBV11-2
J: TRBJ1-6
D: -
size: -

DNA: TGTGCCAGCAGAACAGGGCTTATGTTGAACACTGAAGCTTTCTTT
CDR3: CASRTGLMLNTEAFF
V: TRBV2
J: TRBJ1-1
D: -
size: -